Sequencing of this TCR beta chain was carried out in a study of a mutant IDH1 vaccine in newly diagnosed glioma. About this clone itself: Its cognate antigen is unknown.

Time point meaning: week 35, safety follow-up. The investigators gave 300 ug of mutant IDH1 20-mer peptide in each vaccine dose, together with topical imiquimod. Assay: immunoSEQ multiplex PCR; the TCRdb copy retains only in-frame clones and omits some. Among 50,000 to 70,000 clones listed, about 74% were seen once. The CDR3 consists of 14 residues. In germline, CDR1 is MNHNS, CDR2 SASEGT. V shed 4 bases and J 4 bases; nucleotides not matched to a gene: 4. The origin of this receptor is a man aged 45-60 years with glioma. Sample: PBMCs, taken from a glioma patient whose treatment included an IDH1 peptide vaccine. The V and J genes are TRBV6-1 and TRBJ2-1, with 7 bases matching TRBD2. The CDR3 bases are TGTGCCAGCAGTGCGCTAGCGGATTACAATGAGCAGTTCTTC. The encoded protein is CASSALADYNEQFF.